This TCR beta chain was found in a study of low-dose radiotherapy and immunotherapy resistance in tumors. Overall study context: Cohort 2's total reached 13 Gy over 26 weeks, at 1 Gy per fraction every two weeks.

This clonotype appeared a few times. The CDR3 extends over 16 amino acids. Germline CDR1 reads MDHEN; CDR2 reads SYDVKM. The V gene end was trimmed by 5 bases and the J gene end by 7 bases; junction bases not matched to a gene: 13. cDNA synthesis used a TRAV/TRBV-specific primer set for both chains. Using a constant-region primer together with a V-primer adapter, TCRs were subjected to roughly 20 PCR cycles of amplification. MiXCR was run by TCRdb on the reads, yielding one entry per CDR3 protein. The table has around 10,000 distinct CDR3 sequences, approximately 55% seen once. The sequence came from a human donor with advanced metastatic prostate, ovarian, gallbladder or colorectal cancer (not recorded which). This table probably holds off-target reads from a library built for another chain. This chain joins TRBV28 and TRBJ2-4, with 8 bases fitting TRBD1. The CDR3 region has the DNA TGTGCCAGCAGTGATACCGTCGGACAGGGTGGGAACATTCAGTACTTC. This translates into CASSDTVGQGGNIQYF.